This T cell receptor (beta chain) emerged from a study of cytomegalovirus exposure and HLA in healthy donors. Findings and caveats of the study: Per published reports, the classifier diagnosed cytomegalovirus status with high specificity and sensitivity. The study labeled more than 150 TCR beta chains cytomegalovirus-associated. TCR sequences were mostly rare, though some public TCRs occurred in many donors.

This clone has more than one count but fewer than ten. The antigen is unknown. Generated by immunoSEQ multiplex PCR, the TCRdb table keeps only in-frame clones and is missing some. Of some 140,000 clones in the sample, 86% are singletons; the top ten hold roughly 3%. Sequencing was carried out using PBMCs. This sequence originates from a young man in good health and CMV-seronegative.

The CDR3 loop is CASSTSGGAQETQYF. As DNA, the CDR3 is TGTGCCAGCTCAACTAGCGGGGGGGCGCAAGAGACCCAGTACTTC. The J gene is TRBJ2-5, the V gene TRBV4-2; the match to TRBD2 covers 13 bases. V was clipped by 8 bases and J by 2 bases; unmatched bases: 5. CDR3 length equals 15 residues. Germline CDR1 and CDR2: LGHNA and YNFKEQ.